This T cell receptor (beta chain) was obtained from a study of CD8+CD57+ T cells in acquired aplastic anemia. V was cut by 4 bases and J by 0 bases, with 12 bases left in between. This CDR3 spans 15 amino acids. The germline gives CDR1 MNHEY, CDR2 SVGAGI. Whoever was chosen for sequencing had shown CD8+CD57+ cell expansion by flow cytometry. None of the patients had been given any therapy when their blood was sampled. The template for TCR beta VDJ and CDR3 sequence profiling was genomic DNA. TCRdb re-called the reads with MiXCR, one entry per CDR3 protein. Here the sample spans fewer than 200,000 distinct CDR3 sequences, roughly half being singletons. Ten or more counts support this clonotype. Its target is not known. The study's findings and limits: Overlap between patients and controls comprised roughly 28 CD8+ CDR3 sequences.

The chain recombines TRBV6-5 with TRBJ1-2; D gene unclear. This TCR was sampled from a human donor with aplastic anemia. The sequenced sample was sorted CD4+, CD8+, or CD8+CD57+ T cells (not recorded which) from PBMCs. CDR3: CASSFRPESNYGYTF. The DNA of the CDR3 is TGTGCCAGCAGTTTCCGGCCGGAATCTAACTATGGCTACACCTTC.